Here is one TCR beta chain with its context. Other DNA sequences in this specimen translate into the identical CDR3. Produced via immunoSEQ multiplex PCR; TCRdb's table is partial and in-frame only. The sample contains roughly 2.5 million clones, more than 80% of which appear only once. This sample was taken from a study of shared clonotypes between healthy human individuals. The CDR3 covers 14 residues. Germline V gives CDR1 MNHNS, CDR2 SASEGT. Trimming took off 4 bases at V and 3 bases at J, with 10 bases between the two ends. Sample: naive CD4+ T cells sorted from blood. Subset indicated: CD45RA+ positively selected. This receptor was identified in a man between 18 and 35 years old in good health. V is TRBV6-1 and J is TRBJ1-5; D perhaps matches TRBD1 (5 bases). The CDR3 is CASSAAGLNQPQHF. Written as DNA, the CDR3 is TGTGCCAGCAGTGCGGCGGGACTCAATCAGCCCCAGCATTTT.